Below are 30 T cell receptor beta chains sequenced from a single sample in a study of T cell repertoires in cytomegalovirus infection. MiXCR, run by TCRdb on the reads, gives a single entry per CDR3 protein. The sample contains fewer than 550,000 distinct CDR3 sequences, around 27% of which appear only once. The sequencing input was PBMCs. These TCRs come from a human donor in good health (CMV status not recorded). Some clones in this sample may be carry-over from other donors' samples.

The chain uses TRBV19 and TRBJ1-1; D is possibly TRBD1 (6 bases). The CDR3 is 14 amino acids. V was cut by 10 bases and J by 1 base, with 16 bases left in between. CDR1 and CDR2 (germline): LNHDA, SQIVND (reference sequence). The CDR3 spells CATEDSLGNTEAFF. In DNA form, the CDR3 reads TGTGCCACCGAGGACAGTCTTGGGAACACTGAAGCTTTCTTT.

This clonotype was detected ten times or more. The rearrangement links TRBV7-2 to TRBJ2-1; TRBD2 matches 7 bases. CDR3 length: 16 residues. Germline CDR1 SGHTA, CDR2 FQGNSA. V gave up 1 base and J gave up 7 bases; unmatched junction bases: 10. Here the CDR3 reads CASSLETSSGLNEQFF. The DNA of the CDR3 is TGTGCCAGCAGCTTAGAAACTAGTAGCGGGTTAAATGAGCAGTTCTTC. Supplemented by reference TRBV7-2 and TRBJ2-1, the full variable domain reads GAGVSQSPSNKVTEKGKDVELRCDPISGHTALYWYRQSLGQGLEFLIYFQGNSAPDKSGLPSDRFSAERTGGSVSTLTIQRTQQEDSAVYLCASSLETSSGLNEQFFGPGTRLTVL.

This clonotype was seen a few times. The chain links TRBV15 to TRBJ2-3, with 10 positions matching TRBD2. Per the germline V gene, CDR1 is LNHNV and CDR2 is YYDKDF (reference sequence). V lost 0 bases and J lost 3; bases outside the gene matches: 9. CDR3 size: 18 residues. The CDR3 sequence: CATSREGLAGVLTDTQYF. The CDR3 coding sequence is TGTGCCACCAGCAGAGAAGGGCTAGCGGGAGTCTTGACAGATACGCAGTATTTT.

This clonotype has at least ten counts. The chain recombines TRBV7-9 with TRBJ1-4, with no clear D. There are 15 residues in the CDR3. Per the germline V gene, CDR1 is SEHNR and CDR2 is FQNEAQ (reference sequence). Trimming removed 5 bases at V and 5 bases at J, with 15 bases between. CDR3 coding DNA: TGTGCCAGCAGCAAAAGGGCGGCAGAAAATGAAAAACTGTTTTTT. Protein: CASSKRAAENEKLFF.

This clonotype was seen repeatedly, ten times or more. The chain recombines TRBV7-2 with TRBJ2-1, with D possibly matching TRBD2 (6 bases). V shed 3 bases and J shed 0 bases, with 9 bases lying between them. Germline CDR1 reads SGHTA; CDR2 reads FQGNSA. This CDR3 comprises 15 residues. Here the CDR3 reads CASSLRGSSYNEQFF. The CDR3 nucleotides read TGTGCCAGCAGCTTGCGGGGTAGCTCCTACAATGAGCAGTTCTTC.

This clonotype was seen at least ten times. The rearrangement uses TRBV7-2 and TRBJ1-1, with TRBD1 matching over 9 bases. The CDR3 loop spans 19 amino acids. Per the germline V gene, CDR1 is SGHTA and CDR2 is FQGNSA. With 4 bases clipped from V and 6 bases from J, the junction kept 21 bases outside the gene matches. For the CDR3, the DNA is TGTGCCAGCAGCTCCAAGGGACAGGGAAAGTTCTTTAAAGCGGCTGAAGCTTTCTTT. Its protein is CASSSKGQGKFFKAAEAFF.

This clonotype has only a few counts. J is TRBJ2-1 and V is TRBV4-1, with 11 bases lining up with TRBD2. From germline, CDR1 is MGHRA and CDR2 YSYEKL. CDR3 length: 17 amino acids. V dropped 1 base and J dropped 2; count of bases not matched to a gene: 4. Written as DNA, the CDR3 is TGCGCCAGCAGCCAAGGGGGACTAGCGGTTCCCTACAATGAGCAGTTCTTC. Its protein is CASSQGGLAVPYNEQFF.

The chain uses TRBV7-6 and TRBJ2-1, with 12 bases that match TRBD2. J gave up 8 bases and V 2 bases, and 7 bases lay outside the gene matches. The CDR3 is made up of 16 amino acids. The germline CDR1 and CDR2 sequences are SGHVS and FNYEAQ. CDR3 sequence reads: CASSLRRTSGRYEQFF. CDR3 DNA: TGTGCCAGCAGCTTAAGGAGAACTAGCGGGAGGTATGAGCAGTTCTTC.

This sequence joins TRBV30 and TRBJ1-2; D uncertain. V was pared by 3 bases and J by 7 bases, with 15 bases between. This CDR3 has 13 residues. Germline-derived CDR1 and CDR2 are GTSNPN and SVGIG (reference sequence). The CDR3 region is CAWRTLAAPGYTF. The CDR3 coding sequence is TGTGCCTGGAGGACCCTTGCTGCGCCTGGCTACACCTTC.

The CDR3 is CAISEWQSSNKAEAFF. For the CDR3, the DNA is TGTGCCATCAGTGAGTGGCAGTCCTCCAATAAAGCTGAAGCTTTCTTT. The J gene is TRBJ1-1, the V gene TRBV10-3; no clear D. Germline loops: CDR1 ENHRY, CDR2 SYGVKD. The V and J ends lost 1 base and 6 bases respectively, with 18 bases between them. This CDR3 is built from 16 residues.

This clonotype was observed once. The rearrangement uses TRBV4-2 and TRBJ2-7, with D unclear. With 1 base removed from V and 0 bases from J, the gap between germline ends came to 10 bases. The length of the CDR3 is 15 residues. Germline values: CDR1 LGHNA, CDR2 YNFKEQ. CDR3 region: CASSQVVLNSYEQYF. The CDR3 region has the DNA TGTGCCAGCAGCCAAGTTGTTTTAAACTCCTACGAGCAGTACTTC.

The chain couples TRBV12-3 or TRBV12-4 to TRBJ2-1; the D gene is possibly TRBD2 (5 bases). V was cut by 1 base and J by 8 bases, with 9 bases left in between. The CDR3 runs to 13 residues. CDR3 coding DNA: TGTGCCAGCAGTTTAGAACTAGACTATGAGCAGTTCTTC. Its protein is CASSLELDYEQFF.

CDR3 nucleotide sequence: TGTGCCACCAGCAGATCGGGACAGGGTCTACAGCCCCAGCATTTT. Its translation: CATSRSGQGLQPQHF. V usage is TRBV15 and J usage is TRBJ1-5, with TRBD1 identical over 9 bases. V lost 2 bases, J lost 7 bases, and 6 bases stayed unmatched. This CDR3 has 15 amino acids. CDR1 and CDR2 (germline): LNHNV, YYDKDF (reference sequence). Combining the CDR3 with reference TRBV15 and TRBJ1-5 gives the whole variable domain DAMVIQNPRYQVTQFGKPVTLSCSQTLNHNVMYWYQQKSSQAPKLLFHYYDKDFNNEADTPDNFQSRRPNTSFCFLDIRSPGLGDTAMYLCATSRSGQGLQPQHFGDGTRLSIL.

There are a few counts of this clonotype. The chain has TRBV2 and TRBJ1-2; weak D call: TRBD1 (5 bases). The CDR3 loop spans 12 amino acids. From germline, CDR1 is SNHLY and CDR2 FYNNEI. The V end lost 10 bases, the J end lost 2 bases, and 11 bases lay between the germline ends. For the CDR3, the DNA is TGTGCCACCATGACAGCAAACTATGGCTACACCTTC. Translating it yields CATMTANYGYTF. Supplemented by reference TRBV2 and TRBJ1-2, the full variable domain reads EPEVTQTPSHQVTQMGQEVILRCVPISNHLYFYWYRQILGQKVEFLVSFYNNEISEKSEIFDDQFSVERPDGSNFTLKIRSTKLEDSAMYFCATMTANYGYTFGSGTRLTVV.

This clonotype came up a few times. This chain links TRBV27 with TRBJ2-7; 9 bases agree with TRBD2. J was trimmed by 2 bases and V by 4 bases; bases with no gene match: 6. This CDR3 has 15 amino acids. Germline-derived CDR1 and CDR2 are MNHEY and SMNVEV (reference sequence). DNA of the CDR3: TGTGCCAGCAGTTATAGCGGGAGAGGGCCCTACGAGCAGTACGTC. This encodes CASSYSGRGPYEQYV.

The rearrangement links TRBV10-3 to TRBJ2-5; D may be TRBD1 (5 bases). The CDR3 runs to 15 residues. CDR1 and CDR2 (germline): ENHRY, SYGVKD. V lost 3 bases, J lost 1 base, and 12 bases lay in between. The CDR3 nucleotides read TGTGCCATCAGTGATGGGGCGCAGGGCCAAGAGACCCAGTACTTC. As protein: CAISDGAQGQETQYF.

Ten or more counts support this clonotype. V usage is TRBV7-8 and J usage is TRBJ2-7; no clear D. The length of the CDR3 is 15 residues. The ends were cut back, 4 bases at V and 3 bases at J, with 16 bases in the middle. CDR1 and CDR2 from the germline V gene are SGHVS and FQNEAQ. CDR3: CASSSGYAGDYEQYV. The CDR3 DNA sequence: TGTGCCAGCAGCTCCGGCTATGCTGGGGACTACGAGCAGTACGTC.

J is TRBJ2-1 and V is TRBV6-4; tentative D call: TRBD2 (5 bases). Trimming shortened V by 4 bases and J by 1 base, and 11 bases separated the two germline ends. This CDR3 region has 15 residues. CDR1 MRHNA and CDR2 SNTAGT come from the germline V gene. The CDR3 region has the DNA TGTGCCAGCAGTGTGACAAGGGAGTCCTACAATGAGCAGTTCTTC. It codes for CASSVTRESYNEQFF.

In this sample, this clonotype turned up once. As the CDR3 is not closed by the conserved phenylalanine or tryptophan, this likely results from a read error. The chain joins TRBV12-3 or TRBV12-4 to TRBJ1-2; 8 bases are shared with TRBD1. The trim removed 6 bases at V and 8 bases at J, leaving 14 bases unmatched. This CDR3 spans 15 amino acids. CDR3 in DNA: TGTGCCAGCAGCATCGGACAGGGAAGGAAAAAAGGCTACACCTTG. Amino acid sequence: CASSIGQGRKKGYTL.

This chain joins TRBV20-1 and TRBJ1-1; D gene unclear. Trimming stripped 2 bases from V and 11 bases from J, with 12 bases between. Germline CDR1 is DFQATT and CDR2 is SNEGSKA (reference sequence). The CDR3 consists of 11 residues. CDR3 nucleotides: TGCAGTGCTAGACGGACTTACCTGGCTTTCTTT. It encodes CSARRTYLAFF.

A few counts support this clonotype. J is TRBJ1-2 and V is TRBV20-1, with 8 bases aligning to TRBD1. Germline values: CDR1 DFQATT, CDR2 SNEGSKA (reference sequence). The CDR3 has 13 residues. With V trimmed by 2 bases and J by 7 bases, 6 bases remained unmatched. CDR3 DNA: TGCAGTGCTAGACGGCAGGGGGCTGCTGGCTACACCTTC. Its translation: CSARRQGAAGYTF.

The sample holds many counts of this clonotype. The chain uses TRBV7-2 and TRBJ2-7; D uncertain. Germline V gene lookup returns CDR1 SGHTA and CDR2 FQGNSA. CDR3 length equals 13 residues. Trimming removed 2 bases from V and 5 bases from J, with 10 bases in between. The chain's CDR3 is CASSLYGSHEQYV. The CDR3 DNA follows: TGTGCCAGCAGCTTATATGGTTCCCACGAGCAGTACGTC.

The gene calls are TRBV24-1 and TRBJ2-1, with TRBD1 identical over 7 bases. CDR1 is KGHDR, CDR2 SFDVKD, per germline. This CDR3 spans 13 amino acids. The ends lost 3 bases at V and 7 bases at J; junction bases unmatched: 2. Written as DNA, the CDR3 is TGTGCCACCAGTGATACAGGGGCAAATGAGCAGTTCTTC. Translated: CATSDTGANEQFF.

This clonotype has at least ten counts. The rearrangement links TRBV6-2 or TRBV6-3 to TRBJ1-5; 8 bases are a match to TRBD1. The germline CDR1 and CDR2 sequences are MNHEY and SVGEGT. The V and J ends lost 5 bases and 4 bases, in that order; junction bases with no gene match: 7. The CDR3 length is 15 residues. The CDR3 nucleotides read TGTGCCAGCAGTCACCGGGACAGGAGGAATCAGCCCCAGCATTTT. Translating it yields CASSHRDRRNQPQHF.

J is TRBJ2-7 and V is TRBV7-2; the match to TRBD2 covers 8 bases. Losses at the gene ends were 5 bases for V and 4 bases for J; bases not matched to a gene: 22. Germline values: CDR1 SGHTA, CDR2 FQGNSA. CDR3 size: 19 residues. This CDR3 is CASSVWGDLGGTSFYEQYF. CDR3 coding DNA: TGTGCCAGCAGCGTTTGGGGAGACCTGGGCGGGACTAGTTTTTACGAGCAGTACTTC.

V and J are TRBV7-9 and TRBJ1-2; D gene ambiguous. The length of the CDR3 is 12 residues. The germline gives CDR1 SEHNR, CDR2 FQNEAQ (reference sequence). Trimming shortened V by 1 base and J by 6 bases, and 6 bases separated the two germline ends. The CDR3, as DNA: TGTGCCAGCAGCTTAGATGTGCATGGCTACACCTTC. It codes for CASSLDVHGYTF.

This clonotype turned up a few times. Written as DNA, the CDR3 is TGTGCCAGCAGTTACTCGAGAAGAGATGAAGCTTTCTTT. Its translation: CASSYSRRDEAFF. This chain joins TRBV6-6 and TRBJ1-1, with D unresolved. Germline loops: CDR1 MNHNY, CDR2 SVGAGI (reference sequence). The CDR3 sequence is 13 residues long. V dropped 0 bases and J dropped 7 bases, with 9 bases sitting between them.

In the case of this clonotype: Its ends do not fully match the called genes, so a read error is possible. This rearrangement joins TRBV12-3 or TRBV12-4 to TRBJ2-2, with 7 bases identical to TRBD1. The CDR3 sequence is 16 residues long. The CDR3: CASSTQTGEITGKLFF. CDR3 DNA: TGTGCCAGCAGTACCCAAACAGGGGAAATTACCGGGAAGCTGTTTTTT.

The chain is built from TRBV20-1 and TRBJ2-3; D ambiguous. V shed 6 bases and J shed 1 base, with 8 bases lying between them. This CDR3 has 12 amino acids. From germline, CDR1 is DFQATT and CDR2 SNEGSKA (reference sequence). The CDR3 protein is CSAWSGTDTQYF. CDR3 in DNA: TGCAGTGCGTGGAGTGGCACAGATACGCAGTATTTT.

This clonotype was found a few times. The chain recombines TRBV10-3 with TRBJ2-7, with D perhaps matching TRBD2 (7 bases). This CDR3 has 14 residues. V lost 8 bases and J lost 0, with 14 bases in between. Germline lookup yields CDR1 ENHRY and CDR2 SYGVKD. CDR3 in DNA: TGTGCCATCGCAGGGAGGGACAACTCCTACGAGCAGTACTTC. It encodes CAIAGRDNSYEQYF.